The rows below give T cell receptor beta chains drawn from one sample of a study of identical twins. MiXCR was run by TCRdb on the 5' RACE reads, yielding one entry per CDR3 protein. The repertoire has around 1.7 million distinct CDR3 sequences, 32% of them found once; the top ten carry 0.25% to 0.3%. Material for sequencing was cord blood. The source of these receptors is a newborn girl in good health. Both conserved end residues are part of each CDR3. A D gene is named only where the DNA matches it firmly. Clone size, where shown, is once, few, many, or a class for clones that have expanded.

cdr3_length,v_call,j_call,clone_size,d_call,cdr3_nt,cdr3_aa
16,TRBV24-1,TRBJ1-2,few,NA,TGTGCCACCAGTGATCCTTCTGGAGGGCGCAACTATGGCTACACCTTC,CATSDPSGGRNYGYTF
12,TRBV12-5,TRBJ1-2,many,NA,TGTGCTAGTGGTCAGGACTCCTATGGCTACACCTTC,CASGQDSYGYTF
16,TRBV18,TRBJ2-7,NA,NA,TGTGCCAGCTCACCAACGGCAGCCCACGCCTACAATGAGCAGTACTTC,CASSPTAAHAYNEQYF
13,TRBV20-1,TRBJ2-5,NA,TRBD1,TGCAGTGCTAGGGACAGGGGAAGGGAGACCCAGTACTTC,CSARDRGRETQYF
13,TRBV21-1,TRBJ2-3,NA,NA,TGTGCCAGCAGCAAATGGGAGGGCGATACGCAGTATTTT,CASSKWEGDTQYF
12,TRBV10-3,TRBJ2-3,few,TRBD2,TGTGCCACGGGACTAGCGGGAGATACGCAGTATTTT,CATGLAGDTQYF
13,TRBV20-1,TRBJ2-5,NA,NA,TGCAGTGCTTATTTAGCGGCCCAAGAGACCCAGTACTTC,CSAYLAAQETQYF
15,TRBV20-1,TRBJ2-3,NA,TRBD2,TGCAGTGCTAGGATGGGCGGGGGGCGTATAGATACGCAGTATTTT,CSARMGGGRIDTQYF
14,TRBV20-1,TRBJ2-7,few,NA,TGCAGTGCTAGGCAGAGGACCTTGATCTACGAGCAGTACTTC,CSARQRTLIYEQYF
18,TRBV3-1,TRBJ2-3,NA,TRBD2,TGTGCCAGCAGCCAAGGACTAGCGGGGGGGAGTAGCACAGATACGCAGTATTTT,CASSQGLAGGSSTDTQYF
14,TRBV27,TRBJ2-7,few,TRBD1,TGTGCCAGCAGTCCGGGGACAGGGGGATTCGAGCAGTACTTC,CASSPGTGGFEQYF
18,TRBV20-1,TRBJ2-3,NA,TRBD2,TGCAGTGCTAGTCGTTTACCCAATAGCGGGAGTAGGTCAGATACGCAGTATTTT,CSASRLPNSGSRSDTQYF
16,TRBV5-1,TRBJ1-2,NA,NA,TGCGCCAGCAGCTTGGTTAGGTCGGGCAAGGACTATGGCTACACCTTC,CASSLVRSGKDYGYTF
17,TRBV28,TRBJ2-3,few,TRBD1,TGTGCCAGCAGTCCGCCTCCGGGACAGGACGTCTCGGGTACGCAGTATTTT,CASSPPPGQDVSGTQYF
14,TRBV14,TRBJ2-7,few,NA,TGTGCCAGCAGCCGACAGGGAGGCGGCTACGAGCAGTACTTC,CASSRQGGGYEQYF
14,TRBV27,TRBJ2-5,many,NA,TGTGCCAGCAGTTCCCGACAGGATCAAGAGACCCAGTACTTC,CASSSRQDQETQYF
15,TRBV3-1,TRBJ2-7,once,TRBD1,TGTGCCAGCAACGAAGAGGGACAGGGAAGGTACGAGCAGTACTTC,CASNEEGQGRYEQYF
13,TRBV9,TRBJ2-7,few,NA,TGTGCCAGCAGCGTAGACGGTAACTACGAGCAGTACTTC,CASSVDGNYEQYF
14,TRBV6-6,TRBJ2-6,many,NA,TGTGCCAGCAGTTACTCAACTGGGGCCAACGTCCTGACTTTC,CASSYSTGANVLTF
15,TRBV27,TRBJ1-6,NA,NA,TGTGCCAGCAGATCCTCGTCCGGGTATAATTCACCCCTCCACTTT,CASRSSSGYNSPLHF
16,TRBV2,TRBJ2-3,NA,TRBD2,TGTGCCAGCAGATGGACTAGCGGCTTTTCCACAGATACGCAGTATTTT,CASRWTSGFSTDTQYF
14,TRBV5-4,TRBJ2-5,few,TRBD2,TGTGCCAGCAGCTCCCGGACTAGTTCCGAGACCCAGTACTTC,CASSSRTSSETQYF
13,TRBV29-1,TRBJ1-1,few,NA,TGCAGCGTTGTAGGGGGGAGGAGCACTGAAGCTTTCTTT,CSVVGGRSTEAFF
17,TRBV7-9,TRBJ2-3,few,TRBD2,TGTGCCAGCCGCCCTAGCGGGGAGACACAACCTCTAGGTACGCAGTATTTT,CASRPSGETQPLGTQYF
14,TRBV2,TRBJ2-1,NA,NA,TGTGCCAGCAGTGCGCTAGCGATTAGCTCAGAGCAGTTCTTC,CASSALAISSEQFF
13,TRBV20-1,TRBJ1-1,NA,TRBD1,TGCAGGGCCGCGACAGGGGCGTACACTGAAGCTTTCTTT,CRAATGAYTEAFF
12,TRBV20-1,TRBJ1-2,few,NA,TGCAGTGCCATCGACAGTGACTATGGCTACACCTTC,CSAIDSDYGYTF
13,TRBV29-1,TRBJ2-2,few,TRBD1,TGCAGCGCAGGCCGACAGGGCACCGGGGAGTTGTTTTTT,CSAGRQGTGELFF
17,TRBV20-1,TRBJ2-1,few,TRBD2,TGCAGTGCTAGAGATCGAGGGGGTGGACTAGCATACAATGAGCAGTTCTTC,CSARDRGGGLAYNEQFF
13,TRBV2,TRBJ1-5,NA,NA,TGTGCCAGCAGTGAAGCGGGAAAGAGGCCCCAGCATTTT,CASSEAGKRPQHF
13,TRBV20-1,TRBJ1-2,NA,NA,TGCAGTGCTGGAGGGGGGTGGGCCCTTGGCTACACCTTC,CSAGGGWALGYTF
14,TRBV27,TRBJ2-5,few,TRBD2,TGTGCCAGCAGCGTAGCGGGAGGATTAGAGACCCAGTACTTC,CASSVAGGLETQYF
11,TRBV28,TRBJ2-7,NA,NA,TGTGCCGGCAGTTTGGAGCAGGGGAAGTACTTC,CAGSLEQGKYF
14,TRBV20-1,TRBJ2-6,few,NA,TGCAGTGCTAGAGGTAACGCTGGGGCCAACGTCCTGACTTTC,CSARGNAGANVLTF
14,TRBV5-1,TRBJ2-3,NA,NA,TGCGCCAGCAGCTTGAATGAGGGGCGGGATACGCAGTATTTT,CASSLNEGRDTQYF
11,TRBV30,TRBJ1-2,NA,NA,TGTGCCTGCACATGGGAGAAGGGCTACACCTTC,CACTWEKGYTF
15,TRBV20-1,TRBJ2-6,few,NA,TGCAGTGCTAGAGGAGGGTTATCGGGGGCCAACGTCCTGACTTTC,CSARGGLSGANVLTF
13,TRBV30,TRBJ2-7,NA,NA,TGTGCCTGGAGTGGGCAAACCCCATACGAGCAGTACTTC,CAWSGQTPYEQYF
15,TRBV10-2,TRBJ2-5,NA,TRBD2,TGCGCCAGCAGTGAGCCCCTTAGACTAGCAGGGACCCAGTACTTC,CASSEPLRLAGTQYF
15,TRBV6-5,TRBJ2-1,NA,TRBD2,TGTGCCAGCACCCGTAGCGGGAGGTCCTACAATGAGCAGTTCTTC,CASTRSGRSYNEQFF
13,TRBV7-2,TRBJ1-1,NA,NA,TGTGCCAGCAGCCTTACAGGGTATGCTGAAGCTTTCTTT,CASSLTGYAEAFF
15,TRBV12-3/TRBV12-4,TRBJ2-1,NA,TRBD1,TGTGCCAGCAGTTTCGACAGGGCAGGGCAAGAGACCCAGTTCTTC,CASSFDRAGQETQFF
15,TRBV10-3,TRBJ1-5,few,TRBD1,TGTGCCATCAGTGAGCTGTCAGGGGGTAATCAGCCCCAGCATTTT,CAISELSGGNQPQHF
15,TRBV28,TRBJ1-2,few,NA,TGTGCCAGCAGTTTGTATATCCTGGGGGTCTATGGCTACACCTTC,CASSLYILGVYGYTF
16,TRBV20-1,TRBJ2-5,NA,TRBD2,TGCAGTGCTAGAATGGGACTAGCGGGGGCCCAAGAGACCCAGTACTTC,CSARMGLAGAQETQYF
13,TRBV4-2,TRBJ1-2,many,NA,TGTGCCAGCAGCCAAGATGACTTATATGGCTACACCTTC,CASSQDDLYGYTF